The 7 T cell receptor beta chains listed next were all sequenced from one sample in a study. From the 5' RACE reads, TCRdb called clonotypes with MiXCR, one entry per CDR3 protein. The sample consists of approximately 47,000 distinct CDR3 sequences, around 26% of them appearing once. Sequencing input: naive CD4+ T cells sorted from blood. This sample's subset: naive CD4+ T cells, CD4+CD45RA+CD25-. These receptors were taken from a female donor with breast cancer.

This chain links TRBV5-1 with TRBJ1-1; D perhaps matches TRBD1 (5 bases). The CDR3 is made up of 15 amino acids. The V gene lost 4 bases and the J gene lost 8 bases, with 21 bases spanning the gap. The germline V gene has CDR1 SGHRS and CDR2 YFSETQ. The CDR3 DNA reads as TGCGCCAGCAGCATAACCCCTAGGGGTACAGCCGAAGCTTTCTTT. Encoded protein: CASSITPRGTAEAFF.

Note on this clonotype: The CDR3 does not close with the conserved phenylalanine or tryptophan, likely indicating a read error. The DNA is omitted, as the CDR3 cannot be located on it reliably, and the CDR3 follows TCRdb's listing. V is TRBV28 and J is TRBJ2-1; TRBD2 was called by the table and not checked on the DNA. Germline lookup yields CDR1 MDHEN and CDR2 SYDVKM. The CDR3 numbers 13 amino acids, ends counted. The CDR3 loop is CASSSPGWREMFV.

The CDR3 DNA reads TGTGCCAGCAGTGCCTGGTCCGATAAGGAGACCCAGTACTTC. It specifies CASSAWSDKETQYF. The V call is TRBV6-5, the J call TRBJ2-5; D not certain. V lost 5 bases and J 5 bases, leaving 15 bases between the germline ends. The CDR3 loop spans 14 amino acids. CDR1 is MNHEY, CDR2 SVGAGI, per germline.

This clonotype was counted between two and nine times. The gene calls are TRBV20-1 and TRBJ1-5, with 7 positions matching TRBD1. The CDR3 totals 14 residues. Germline-derived CDR1 and CDR2 are DFQATT and SNEGSKA (reference sequence). J gave up 4 bases and V 3 bases, and 6 bases lay outside the gene matches. The CDR3 bases are TGCAGTGCTAGGATGACAGGGTGGAATCAGCCCCAGCATTTT. This encodes CSARMTGWNQPQHF.

With respect to this clonotype: A read error may account for a junction end that differs from germline. V is TRBV5-1 and J is TRBJ2-3; 14 bases map to TRBD2. Germline V gives CDR1 SGHRS, CDR2 YFSETQ. The CDR3 is 13 amino acids. The CDR3 region has the DNA TGCGCCAGCACCTCTACCGGGACTAGCGGGGGTAATTTT. Its protein product is CASTSTGTSGGNF.

Here the CDR3 reads CASSLAGANEKLFF. The CDR3 DNA is TGCGCCAGCAGCTTGGCGGGCGCAAATGAAAAACTGTTTTTT. The chain employs TRBV5-1 and TRBJ1-4; D not resolved. Germline CDR1 and CDR2: SGHRS and YFSETQ. Deletions cut 0 bases from V and 5 bases from J, with 8 bases between. The CDR3 is made up of 14 amino acids.

The chain recombines TRBV6-5 with TRBJ1-2, with 7 nucleotides matching TRBD1. Unmatched junction bases numbered 11, after V lost 2 bases and J lost 8 bases. The germline gives CDR1 MNHEY, CDR2 SVGAGI. The CDR3 has 15 residues. Here the CDR3 reads CASSYISTGFYGYTF. CDR3 nucleotide sequence: TGTGCCAGCAGTTACATATCGACAGGGTTCTACGGCTACACCTTC.